Presented here are 8 T cell receptor beta chains from one specimen sequenced in a study of cytomegalovirus exposure and HLA in healthy donors. Vbeta (60) and Jbeta (13) primers were used in the PCR. Measured with immunoSEQ multiplex PCR; TCRdb has only the in-frame clones, and not every one. The table has approximately 170,000 clones, approximately 81% seen once; the top ten hold around 0.8%. Sequencing was carried out using PBMCs. These receptors all stem from a woman between 18 and 30 years old in good health and CMV-seronegative.

The J gene is TRBJ2-5, the V gene TRBV30; D remains ambiguous. Germline V gene lookup returns CDR1 GTSNPN and CDR2 SVGIG (reference sequence). The CDR3 has 14 amino acids. Trimming shortened V by 0 bases and J by 1 base, and 9 bases separated the two germline ends. CDR3 bases: TGTGCCTGGAGTGTATTGGCCACCCAAGAGACCCAGTACTTC. It encodes CAWSVLATQETQYF.

The rearrangement uses TRBV11-3 and TRBJ1-1, with a possible D match to TRBD1 (5 bases). The V end lost 3 bases, the J end lost 1 base, and 9 bases lay between the germline ends. Germline V gene data show CDR1 as SGHNT and CDR2 as YENEEA. The CDR3 spans 14 residues. In DNA form, the CDR3 reads TGTGCCAGCAGCTTTCTGACAGAGAACACTGAAGCTTTCTTT. Its protein product is CASSFLTENTEAFF.

The chain carries TRBV5-4 and TRBJ2-1; 7 bases map to TRBD2. This CDR3 is 15 amino acids long. Unmatched junction bases numbered 6, after V lost 5 bases and J lost 1 base. Germline V lookup: CDR1 SGHNT, CDR2 YYREEE (reference sequence). The CDR3 bases are TGTGCCAGCAGGGGAGGGAGTTCGTCCTACAATGAGCAGTTCTTC. Residues: CASRGGSSSYNEQFF.

This chain connects TRBV27 to TRBJ1-5, with TRBD1 identical over 8 bases. V was pared by 3 bases and J by 2 bases, with 3 bases of the junction left unmatched. The CDR3 length is 15 residues. Looked up from germline, CDR1 is MNHEY and CDR2 is SMNVEV (reference sequence). CDR3 loop: CASSFGQGGNQPQHF. CDR3 sequence (DNA): TGTGCCAGCAGTTTCGGACAGGGAGGCAATCAGCCCCAGCATTTT.

There are a few counts of this clone. This sequence joins TRBV10-3 and TRBJ1-1; 7 bases align to TRBD1. Germline V gene lookup returns CDR1 ENHRY and CDR2 SYGVKD. V dropped 5 bases and J dropped 1; count of bases not matched to a gene: 4. The CDR3 is made up of 14 amino acids. CDR3 protein: CAISWDRTNTEAFF. CDR3 DNA: TGTGCCATCAGTTGGGACAGAACGAACACTGAAGCTTTCTTT.

The chain combines TRBV27 with TRBJ2-7, with 10 bases fitting TRBD2. V lost 2 bases and J lost 7; bases outside the gene matches: 5. Germline CDR1 MNHEY, CDR2 SMNVEV (reference sequence). This CDR3 comprises 14 residues. CDR3: CASSLSSGRFEQYF. The CDR3 nucleotides read TGTGCCAGCAGTTTAAGTAGCGGGAGGTTTGAGCAGTACTTC.

The chain joins TRBV28 to TRBJ2-1, with a weak D call TRBD1 (5 bases). The germline V and J ends were trimmed by 6 bases and 8 bases, with 17 bases remaining between them. Germline-derived CDR1 and CDR2 are MDHEN and SYDVKM. The CDR3 consists of 14 residues. The CDR3 here is CASRKGRRFDEQFF. The CDR3 DNA reads TGTGCCAGCAGAAAGGGGCGGCGGTTCGATGAGCAGTTCTTC.

This rearrangement joins TRBV11-2 to TRBJ2-3, with unresolved D. Per the germline V gene, CDR1 is SGHAT and CDR2 is FQNNGV. V dropped 4 bases and J dropped 2 bases, with 4 bases sitting between them. This CDR3 is built from 12 residues. CDR3 coding DNA: TGTGCCAGCAGCTCTACCACAGATACGCAGTATTTT. Amino acids: CASSSTTDTQYF.